The 3 T cell receptor beta chains in this list originate from one sample, sequenced in a study of control samples from healthy donors and cancer patients. The data were produced by immunoSEQ multiplex PCR, yet TCRdb's version contains in-frame clones alone and is incomplete. The sample has tens of thousands of clones, 94% seen once. Material for sequencing was blood. These receptors all come from a man aged 25-45 years in good health.

This clone was found once. The V gene is TRBV25-1, the J gene TRBJ1-1; the D gene is possibly TRBD1 (5 bases). Trimming stripped 2 bases from V and 6 bases from J, with 13 bases between. This CDR3 spans 14 amino acids. Germline V gene data show CDR1 as MGHDK and CDR2 as SYGVNS. CDR3 sequence reads: CASSEQGANAEAFF. In DNA form, the CDR3 reads TGTGCCAGCAGTGAACAGGGTGCCAACGCTGAAGCTTTCTTT.

The rearrangement uses TRBV9 and TRBJ2-2, with D perhaps given as TRBD1 or TRBD2 (5 bases each). CDR1 is SGDLS and CDR2 is YYNGEE in the germline V gene. The CDR3 totals 17 residues. Trimming pared 3 bases from V and 2 bases from J, leaving 17 bases between. In DNA form, the CDR3 reads TGTGCCAGCAGCGCCCGGGGTGGGGGACGTAACACCGGGGAGCTGTTTTTT. The encoded protein is CASSARGGGRNTGELFF.

The CDR3 nucleotides read TGTGCCAGCTCACCTCCCAACCTGGCGTGGGATTCACCCCTCCACTTT. Residues: CASSPPNLAWDSPLHF. The chain recombines TRBV18 with TRBJ1-6, with D unresolved. Germline lookup yields CDR1 KGHSH and CDR2 LQKENI. Trimming removed 3 bases at V and 8 bases at J, with 17 bases between. CDR3 length equals 16 residues.